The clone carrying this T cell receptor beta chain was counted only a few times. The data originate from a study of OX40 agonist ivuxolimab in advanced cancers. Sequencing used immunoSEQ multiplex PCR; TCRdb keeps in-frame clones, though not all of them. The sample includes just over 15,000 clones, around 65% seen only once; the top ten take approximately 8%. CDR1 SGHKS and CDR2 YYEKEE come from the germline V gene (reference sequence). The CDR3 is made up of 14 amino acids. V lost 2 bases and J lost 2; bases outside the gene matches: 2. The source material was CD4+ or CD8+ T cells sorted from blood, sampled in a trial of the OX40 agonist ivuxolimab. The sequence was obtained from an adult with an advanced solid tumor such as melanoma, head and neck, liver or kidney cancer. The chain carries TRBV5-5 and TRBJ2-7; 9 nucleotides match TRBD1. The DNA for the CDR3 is TGTGCCAGCAGCTTTGGACAGGGGCCCTACGAGCAGTACTTC. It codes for CASSFGQGPYEQYF.